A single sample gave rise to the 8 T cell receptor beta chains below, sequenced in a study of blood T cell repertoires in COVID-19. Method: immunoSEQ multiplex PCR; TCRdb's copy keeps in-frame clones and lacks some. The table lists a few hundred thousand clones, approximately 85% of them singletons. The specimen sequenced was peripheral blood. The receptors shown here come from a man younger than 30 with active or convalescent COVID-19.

CDR3 sequence reads: CSATEERDEAFF. CDR3 nucleotide sequence: TGCAGTGCTACTGAGGAGAGGGATGAAGCTTTCTTT. The chain joins TRBV20-1 to TRBJ1-1; D ambiguous. The germline gives CDR1 DFQATT, CDR2 SNEGSKA (reference sequence). The V gene lost 4 bases and the J gene lost 7 bases, with 13 bases spanning the gap. CDR3 length equals 12 residues.

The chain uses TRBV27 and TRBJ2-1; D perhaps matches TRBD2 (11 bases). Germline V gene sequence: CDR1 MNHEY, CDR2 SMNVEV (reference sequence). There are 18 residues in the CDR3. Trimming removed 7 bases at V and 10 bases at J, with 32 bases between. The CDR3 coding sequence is TGTGCCAGCACTAAGACAGGGGGCGCGGCTAGCGGGGGGTCCGAGCAGTTCTTC. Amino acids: CASTKTGGAASGGSEQFF.

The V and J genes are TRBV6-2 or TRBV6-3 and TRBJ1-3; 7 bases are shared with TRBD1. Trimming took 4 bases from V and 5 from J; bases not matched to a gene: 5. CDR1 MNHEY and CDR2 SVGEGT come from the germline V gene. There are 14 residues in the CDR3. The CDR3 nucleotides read TGTGCCAGCAGTTCGGGGGACAGTAGAAACACCATATATTTT. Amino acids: CASSSGDSRNTIYF.

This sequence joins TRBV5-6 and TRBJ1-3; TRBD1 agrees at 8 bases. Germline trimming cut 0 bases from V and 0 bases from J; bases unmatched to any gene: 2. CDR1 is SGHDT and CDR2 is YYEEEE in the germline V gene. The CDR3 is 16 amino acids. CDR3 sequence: CASSLGTGPSGNTIYF. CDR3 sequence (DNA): TGTGCCAGCAGCTTGGGGACAGGGCCCTCTGGAAACACCATATATTTT.

The DNA for the CDR3 is TGTGCCAGCTCACCAGGGACAGGAGTATATGGCTACACCTTC. Its protein product is CASSPGTGVYGYTF. This chain links TRBV18 with TRBJ1-2, with 8 positions matching TRBD1. The trim removed 2 bases at V and 5 bases at J, leaving 4 bases unmatched. The CDR3 covers 14 residues. Per the germline V gene, CDR1 is KGHSH and CDR2 is LQKENI.

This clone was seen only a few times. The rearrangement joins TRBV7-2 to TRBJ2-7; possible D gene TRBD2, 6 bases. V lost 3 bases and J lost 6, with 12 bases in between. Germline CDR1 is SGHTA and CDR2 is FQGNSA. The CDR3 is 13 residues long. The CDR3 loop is CASSFGLAFEQYF. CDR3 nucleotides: TGTGCCAGCAGCTTCGGGCTAGCGTTCGAGCAGTACTTC.

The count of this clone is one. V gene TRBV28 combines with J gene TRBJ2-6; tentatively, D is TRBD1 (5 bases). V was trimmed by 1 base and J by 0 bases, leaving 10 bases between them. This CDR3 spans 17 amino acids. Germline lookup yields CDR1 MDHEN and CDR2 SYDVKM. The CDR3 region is CASSLLGLNSGANVLTF. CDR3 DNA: TGTGCCAGCAGTTTATTGGGGCTGAACTCTGGGGCCAACGTCCTGACTTTC. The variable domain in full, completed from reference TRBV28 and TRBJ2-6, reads DVKVTQSSRYLVKRTGEKVFLECVQDMDHENMFWYRQDPGLGLRLIYFSYDVKMKEKGDIPEGYSVSREKKERFSLILESASTNQTSMYLCASSLLGLNSGANVLTFGAGSRLTVL.

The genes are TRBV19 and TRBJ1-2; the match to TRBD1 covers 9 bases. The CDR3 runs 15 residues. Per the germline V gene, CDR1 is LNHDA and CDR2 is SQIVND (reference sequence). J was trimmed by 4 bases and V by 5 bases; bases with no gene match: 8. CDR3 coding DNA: TGTGCCAGTAGTGCAACTTACAGGGGGCCCTATGGCTACACCTTC. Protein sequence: CASSATYRGPYGYTF.